The 9 T cell receptor beta chains listed next were all sequenced from one sample in a study of shared clonotypes between healthy human individuals. Measured with immunoSEQ multiplex PCR; TCRdb has only the in-frame clones, and not every one. Of some 2.3 million clones in the sample, 80% to 95% were seen once. Sample: naive CD4+ T cells from PBMCs. Subset meaning: CD45RA+ positively selected. These receptor sequences come from a man younger than 35 in good health. Some clones in this sample may be carry-over from other donors' samples.

V and J are TRBV15 and TRBJ1-3, with D possibly matching TRBD1 (6 bases). This CDR3 has 19 amino acids. CDR1 LNHNV and CDR2 YYDKDF come from the germline V gene (reference sequence). Trimming shortened V by 2 bases and J by 0 bases, and 20 bases separated the two germline ends. The CDR3 region has the DNA TGTGCCACCAGCAGATCAGGGGCGACAGCTCTTAGCTCTGGAAACACCATATATTTT. Translated, it gives CATSRSGATALSSGNTIYF.

This rearrangement joins TRBV27 to TRBJ1-2; perhaps TRBD1 as D (5 bases). V was cut by 8 bases and J by 8 bases, with 18 bases left in between. This CDR3 contains 13 residues. Germline-derived CDR1 and CDR2 are MNHEY and SMNVEV (reference sequence). The CDR3 spells CASAPTGGRGYTF. CDR3 nucleotides: TGTGCCAGCGCTCCCACAGGAGGCAGGGGCTACACCTTC.

This chain links TRBV28 with TRBJ2-3, with TRBD2 matching 10 bases. This CDR3 region has 17 residues. J gave up 6 bases and V 8 bases, and 17 bases lay outside the gene matches. Per the germline V gene, CDR1 is MDHEN and CDR2 is SYDVKM. The CDR3 DNA reads TGTGCCAGCCGCAGGGGTCGAGCGGGAGGGCTGATCGATACGCAGTATTTT. As protein: CASRRGRAGGLIDTQYF.

The V call is TRBV14, the J call TRBJ2-1; a possible D gene is TRBD2 (6 bases). V was pared by 4 bases and J by 4 bases, with 20 bases between. This CDR3 has 17 residues. Looked up from germline, CDR1 is SGHDN and CDR2 is FVKESK. The CDR3 DNA sequence: TGTGCCAGCAGCCCGGGAGCCTTAACGGTGGGGTACAATGAGCAGTTCTTC. Protein product: CASSPGALTVGYNEQFF.

The rearrangement joins TRBV19 to TRBJ1-5, with D maybe TRBD1 (5 bases). The V end was cut by 5 bases, the J end by 5 bases, with 10 bases between. CDR3 length: 13 residues. Germline V CDR1 and CDR2: LNHDA, SQIVND (reference sequence). In nucleotides, the CDR3 is TGTGCCAGTAGTGGGGACGGGGATCAGCCCCAGCATTTT. Residues: CASSGDGDQPQHF.

The chain is built from TRBV7-2 and TRBJ2-5, with D possibly TRBD1 on 6 matching bases. With 3 bases removed from V and 2 bases from J, the gap between germline ends came to 10 bases. The germline gives CDR1 SGHTA, CDR2 FQGNSA. The CDR3 runs to 14 residues. The CDR3 nucleotides are TGTGCCAGCAGCTTGCAGACAGGACAAGAGACCCAGTACTTC. Translation gives CASSLQTGQETQYF.

This clone appeared a single time. Other DNA sequences of this sample code for an identical CDR3. The chain uses TRBV7-2 and TRBJ1-2; TRBD1 might be the D (6 bases). V gave up 1 base and J gave up 7 bases, with 13 bases separating them. The CDR3 runs to 14 residues. Germline assignment: CDR1 SGHTA and CDR2 FQGNSA. CDR3: CASSLGVTGAGYTF. CDR3 nucleotides: TGTGCCAGCAGCTTAGGAGTAACGGGGGCTGGCTACACCTTC.

Worth noting for this clone: This CDR3 is also generated by other DNA sequences in the sample. The chain has TRBV20-1 and TRBJ1-1; 7 bases map to TRBD1. V gave up 4 bases and J gave up 5 bases; unmatched junction bases: 1. CDR1 and CDR2 from the germline V gene are DFQATT and SNEGSKA (reference sequence). The CDR3 loop spans 11 amino acids. CDR3 residues: CSATGGTEAFF. The CDR3 bases are TGCAGTGCTACAGGGGGAACTGAAGCTTTCTTT.

V is TRBV15 and J is TRBJ2-7; TRBD2 matches 13 bases. Unmatched junction bases numbered 4, after V lost 0 bases and J lost 5 bases. CDR3 length: 16 amino acids. Germline V gene data show CDR1 as LNHNV and CDR2 as YYDKDF (reference sequence). CDR3 DNA sequence: TGTGCCACCAGCAGAGATCGACTAGCGGGAGGAAACGAGCAGTACTTC. Translated, it gives CATSRDRLAGGNEQYF.